A single sample gave rise to the 29 T cell receptor beta chains below, sequenced in a study of T cell responses to AZD1222 COVID-19 vaccine. Data came from immunoSEQ multiplex PCR; TCRdb stores just in-frame clones and leaves some out. The data contain some 130,000 clones, approximately 92% of them seen just once; the ten biggest clones take up 0.85% to 1.3%. The source was peripheral blood, collected 28 days after the second AZD1222 dose. These receptors were taken from an adult who received the AZD1222 COVID-19 vaccine.

The chain employs TRBV7-8 and TRBJ2-7; D might be TRBD1 (6 bases). The CDR3 spans 15 residues. V dropped 7 bases and J dropped 3 bases, with 19 bases sitting between them. Per germline, CDR1 SGHVS and CDR2 FQNEAQ. The CDR3 sequence is CASIPTGTSFYEQYF. As DNA, the CDR3 is TGTGCCAGCATTCCGACCGGGACAAGTTTCTACGAGCAGTACTTC. Combining the CDR3 with reference TRBV7-8 and TRBJ2-7 gives the whole variable domain GAGVSQSPRYKVAKRGQDVALRCDPISGHVSLFWYQQALGQGPEFLTYFQNEAQLDKSGLPSDRFFAERPEGSVSTLKIQRTQQEDSAVYLCASIPTGTSFYEQYFGPGTRLTVT.

V usage is TRBV15 and J usage is TRBJ2-3; 13 bases match TRBD2. V was clipped by 8 bases and J by 6 bases; unmatched bases: 5. CDR3 length equals 14 residues. Germline V CDR1 and CDR2: LNHNV, YYDKDF (reference sequence). CDR3 DNA sequence: TGTGCCACCTCAGGACTAGCGGGAGTGGATACGCAGTATTTT. Protein: CATSGLAGVDTQYF. Supplemented by reference TRBV15 and TRBJ2-3, the full variable domain reads DAMVIQNPRYQVTQFGKPVTLSCSQTLNHNVMYWYQQKSSQAPKLLFHYYDKDFNNEADTPDNFQSRRPNTSFCFLDIRSPGLGDTAMYLCATSGLAGVDTQYFGPGTRLTVL.

A few counts support this clone. V usage is TRBV21-1 and J usage is TRBJ2-7; the table gives TRBD1 as D, unverified against the DNA. TRBV21-1 is a listed pseudogene. CDR3 length: 17 amino acids. CDR3 sequence: CASSKRPGTGLSYEQYF. DNA of the CDR3: TGTGCCAGCAGCAAGCGCCCCGGGACAGGGCTCTCCTACGAGCAGTACTTC.

The rearrangement joins TRBV15 to TRBJ2-2, with D perhaps TRBD1 (6 bases). CDR3 length: 16 amino acids. Germline lookup yields CDR1 LNHNV and CDR2 YYDKDF (reference sequence). V lost 0 bases, J lost 4 bases, and 12 bases lay in between. Here the CDR3 DNA reads TGTGCCACCAGCAGAGATCGAACAGGGCCCACCGGGGAGCTGTTTTTT. It codes for CATSRDRTGPTGELFF.

For this clone: At one boundary the junction diverges from the germline segment, which might be a read error. This chain links TRBV2 with TRBJ2-7, with 7 bases identical to TRBD1. In germline, CDR1 is SNHLY, CDR2 FYNNEI. This CDR3 is built from 13 residues. CDR3: CASGETGTYEQYF. The DNA of the CDR3 is TGTGCCAGCGGTGAGACAGGGACCTACGAGCAGTACTTC.

This sequence joins TRBV24-1 and TRBJ2-2, with 9 bases matching TRBD1. V shed 4 bases and J 3 bases; nucleotides not matched to a gene: 5. The CDR3 runs to 16 residues. CDR1 is KGHDR and CDR2 is SFDVKD in the germline V gene. The CDR3 DNA follows: TGTGCCACCAGTGACACACGGGACAGGGACACCGGGGAGCTGTTTTTT. This gives the protein CATSDTRDRDTGELFF.

This rearrangement joins TRBV30 to TRBJ2-7; 8 nucleotides align to TRBD2. Germline V gives CDR1 GTSNPN, CDR2 SVGIG (reference sequence). This CDR3 is 14 amino acids long. The trim removed 7 bases at V and 0 bases at J, leaving 8 bases unmatched. CDR3 amino acids: CASKIAGNSYEQYF. The CDR3 DNA reads TGTGCCTCGAAAATAGCGGGAAACTCCTACGAGCAGTACTTC.

This chain connects TRBV19 to TRBJ1-5; D is ambiguous. Germline CDR1 and CDR2: LNHDA and SQIVND (reference sequence). This CDR3 comprises 13 residues. V dropped 7 bases and J dropped 6 bases, with 13 bases sitting between them. DNA of the CDR3: TGTGCCAGTACTCCCGGGCCCCTTCAGCCCCAGCATTTT. It is translated as CASTPGPLQPQHF.

The chain links TRBV27 to TRBJ1-6; 8 bases are shared with TRBD1. J gave up 4 bases and V 0 bases, and 5 bases lay outside the gene matches. This CDR3 comprises 17 residues. Germline CDR1 is MNHEY and CDR2 is SMNVEV (reference sequence). The CDR3 spells CASSLSRTGRYNSPLHF. The CDR3 DNA is TGTGCCAGCAGTTTATCGCGGACAGGGAGATATAATTCACCCCTCCACTTT.

The chain employs TRBV7-3 and TRBJ2-3, with 10 nucleotides matching TRBD1. Germline assignment: CDR1 SGHTA and CDR2 FQGTGA. With 4 bases clipped from V and 0 bases from J, the junction kept 4 bases outside the gene matches. The CDR3 is made up of 16 amino acids. CDR3 in amino acids: CASSYRTGGSTDTQYF. The DNA for the CDR3 is TGTGCCAGCAGCTACCGGACAGGGGGTAGCACAGATACGCAGTATTTT. The entire variable domain, with the rest obtained from reference TRBV7-3 and TRBJ2-3, is as follows: GAGVSQTPSNKVTEKGKYVELRCDPISGHTALYWYRQSLGQGPEFLIYFQGTGAADDSGLPNDRFFAVRPEGSVSTLKIQRTERGDSAVYLCASSYRTGGSTDTQYFGPGTRLTVL.

This clone was picked up one time. This sequence joins TRBV10-3 and TRBJ2-2, with D unclear. The length of the CDR3 is 13 residues. V gave up 9 bases and J gave up 8 bases, with 16 bases separating them. Germline values: CDR1 ENHRY, CDR2 SYGVKD. The DNA of the CDR3 is TGTGCCATAACTACTCTAGTAGATGGGGAGCTGTTTTTT. Translation gives CAITTLVDGELFF.

The genes are TRBV25-1 and TRBJ2-1; perhaps TRBD2 as D (5 bases). CDR1 is MGHDK, CDR2 SYGVNS, per germline. Between the trimmed V and J ends, which lost 1 base and 5 bases, there was a span of 15 bases. The CDR3 is 16 amino acids. CDR3 DNA: TGTGCCAGCAGTGAATTCCACCCGGGATTCCACAATGAGCAGTTCTTC. Translation: CASSEFHPGFHNEQFF. The full variable domain, rest sourced from reference TRBV25-1 and TRBJ2-1, is EADIYQTPRYLVIGTGKKITLECSQTMGHDKMYWYQQDPGMELHLIHYSYGVNSTEKGDLSSESTVSRIRTEHFPLTLESARPSHTSQYLCASSEFHPGFHNEQFFGPGTRLTVL.

The chain couples TRBV6-2 or TRBV6-3 to TRBJ2-7; D remains unclear. Germline V CDR1 and CDR2: MNHEY, SVGEGT. The V gene lost 5 bases and the J gene lost 2 bases, with 7 bases spanning the gap. This CDR3 contains 12 residues. The CDR3 spells CASSPRTYEQYF. CDR3 coding DNA: TGTGCCAGCAGTCCCCGGACCTACGAGCAGTACTTC.

V and J are TRBV24-1 and TRBJ2-5; D might be TRBD1 (6 bases). Trimming pared 1 base from V and 1 base from J, leaving 12 bases between. There are 16 residues in the CDR3. CDR1 and CDR2 from the germline V gene are KGHDR and SFDVKD. The CDR3: CATSDFGTRAQETQYF. The CDR3 nucleotides are TGTGCCACCAGTGATTTTGGGACAAGGGCCCAAGAGACCCAGTACTTC.

The chain uses TRBV19 and TRBJ1-3; 7 bases are a match to TRBD1. V trimming: 4 bases; J trimming: 4 bases; junction bases outside the gene matches: 1. Germline lookup yields CDR1 LNHDA and CDR2 SQIVND (reference sequence). The CDR3 is 13 amino acids. In DNA form, the CDR3 reads TGTGCCAGTAGTACGGGACAGGGAAACACCATATATTTT. Its protein is CASSTGQGNTIYF.

V is TRBV7-3 and J is TRBJ1-3, with unresolved D. With 5 bases removed from V and 11 bases from J, the gap between germline ends came to 7 bases. This CDR3 spans 10 amino acids. The germline CDR1 and CDR2 sequences are SGHTA and FQGTGA. This CDR3 reads CASSPQPIYF. In DNA form, the CDR3 reads TGTGCCAGCAGCCCCCAGCCCATATATTTT.

This chain uses TRBV10-1 with TRBJ2-3; 9 bases match TRBD2. CDR3 length equals 16 residues. In germline, CDR1 is WNHNN, CDR2 SYGVQD (reference sequence). V gave up 2 bases and J gave up 2 bases; unmatched junction bases: 5. The CDR3 DNA sequence: TGCGCCAGCAGTGAGCGGCGGGGGGGAAACACAGATACGCAGTATTTT. The encoded protein is CASSERRGGNTDTQYF.

The rearrangement joins TRBV3-1 (or the pseudogene TRBV3-2) to TRBJ1-1, with D possibly TRBD1 on 5 matching bases. Germline-derived CDR1 and CDR2 are LGHDT and YNNKEL (reference sequence). V lost 5 bases and J lost 3, with 13 bases in between. The CDR3 is made up of 14 amino acids. The CDR3 loop reads CASSDGPGDTEAFF. In DNA, the CDR3 is TGTGCCAGCAGCGACGGACCGGGGGACACTGAAGCTTTCTTT.

J is TRBJ1-5 and V is TRBV7-2, with a tentative D call TRBD1 (6 bases). The CDR3 runs 16 residues. In germline, CDR1 is SGHTA, CDR2 FQGNSA. V was trimmed by 4 bases and J by 2 bases, leaving 15 bases between them. This CDR3 is CASSSGGSMGNQPQHF. Written as DNA, the CDR3 is TGTGCCAGCAGCTCTGGGGGCAGCATGGGCAATCAGCCCCAGCATTTT.

This chain links TRBV28 with TRBJ2-7, with TRBD2 matching 10 bases. The CDR3 runs to 16 residues. Germline V gene lookup returns CDR1 MDHEN and CDR2 SYDVKM. The trim removed 6 bases at V and 0 bases at J, leaving 8 bases unmatched. CDR3 DNA: TGTGCCAGCAGCCAATTTCGGACTAGCGGCTCCTACGAGCAGTACTTC. As protein: CASSQFRTSGSYEQYF.

The chain employs TRBV6-6 and TRBJ1-3; D gene ambiguous. The CDR3 has 19 residues. Trimming stripped 5 bases from V and 0 bases from J, with 23 bases between. Germline V gene lookup returns CDR1 MNHNY and CDR2 SVGAGI (reference sequence). The CDR3 reads CASSPFVQSSTSSGNTIYF. The CDR3 DNA reads as TGTGCCAGCAGTCCATTCGTACAGTCTTCCACCAGCTCTGGAAACACCATATATTTT.

For this clone: Sequence at one end of the junction differs from germline and may be a read error. The chain links TRBV7-3 to TRBJ2-1; D may be TRBD2 (6 bases). The CDR3 contains 16 residues. CDR1 and CDR2 from the germline V gene are SGHTA and FQGTGA. In nucleotides, the CDR3 is TGTGCCAGCAGCATAACCGGGGGTGGGACCTACAATGAGCAGTTCTTC. Amino acid sequence: CASSITGGGTYNEQFF.

This clone occurred once. J is TRBJ2-1 and V is TRBV19, with D unresolved. CDR3 length: 13 amino acids. Germline CDR1 reads LNHDA; CDR2 reads SQIVND (reference sequence). The ends were cut back, 6 bases at V and 12 bases at J, with 18 bases in the middle. The CDR3 nucleotides read TGTGCCAGTAGCCCCAATTCGGTTGGGGTGCAGTTCTTC. Translating gives CASSPNSVGVQFF. The full variable domain, with the rest looked up from reference TRBV19 and TRBJ2-1, is DGGITQSPKYLFRKEGQNVTLSCEQNLNHDAMYWYRQDPGQGLRLIYYSQIVNDFQKGDIAEGYSVSREKKESFPLTVTSAQKNPTAFYLCASSPNSVGVQFFGPGTRLTVL.

This chain links TRBV4-2 with TRBJ2-3, with TRBD2 as a possible D gene (6 bases). Germline CDR1 reads LGHNA; CDR2 reads YNFKEQ. The CDR3 has 13 residues. The germline V and J ends were trimmed by 5 bases and 3 bases, with 9 bases remaining between them. The DNA for the CDR3 is TGTGCCAGCAGCGGGGGGAATACAGATACGCAGTATTTT. It specifies CASSGGNTDTQYF.

The CDR3 nucleotides are TGCAGCGTTGAAGAGGGGACAGGGGATGAAAAACTGTTTTTT. This encodes CSVEEGTGDEKLFF. V gene TRBV29-1 combines with J gene TRBJ1-4, with 10 bases matching TRBD1. V lost 0 bases, J lost 6 bases, and 1 base stayed unmatched. CDR3 length: 14 amino acids. Looked up from germline, CDR1 is SQVTM and CDR2 is ANQGSEA. Drawing the rest from reference TRBV29-1 and TRBJ1-4, the complete variable domain is SAVISQKPSRDICQRGTSLTIQCQVDSQVTMMFWYRQQPGQSLTLIATANQGSEATYESGFVIDKFPISRPNLTFSTLTVSNMSPEDSSIYLCSVEEGTGDEKLFFGSGTQLSVL.

The gene calls are TRBV7-2 and TRBJ1-4, with TRBD1 identical over 10 bases. V shed 1 base, J shed 6 bases, and the junction held 5 bases outside the gene matches. This CDR3 comprises 16 residues. The germline CDR1 and CDR2 sequences are SGHTA and FQGNSA. The CDR3, as DNA: TGTGCCAGCAGCTTAGTAACCGGGACAGGGGATGAAAAACTGTTTTTT. Amino acid sequence: CASSLVTGTGDEKLFF.

V usage is TRBV4-2 and J usage is TRBJ2-1, with no clear D. The V end lost 0 bases, the J end lost 6 bases, and 6 bases lay between the germline ends. This CDR3 has 13 amino acids. Germline CDR1 and CDR2: LGHNA and YNFKEQ. This CDR3 reads CASSQDLGNEQFF. CDR3 nucleotides: TGTGCCAGCAGCCAAGATTTGGGCAATGAGCAGTTCTTC.

This clone occurred once. The gene calls are TRBV7-3 and TRBJ2-1, with D maybe TRBD1 (6 bases). Germline V CDR1 and CDR2: SGHTA, FQGTGA. This CDR3 region has 15 residues. Trimming removed 2 bases from V and 8 bases from J, with 16 bases in between. The CDR3 spells CASSLQTTGFDEQFF. The CDR3, as DNA: TGTGCCAGCAGCTTACAAACGACAGGTTTCGATGAGCAGTTCTTC. The whole variable domain, remainder taken from reference TRBV7-3 and TRBJ2-1, is GAGVSQTPSNKVTEKGKYVELRCDPISGHTALYWYRQSLGQGPEFLIYFQGTGAADDSGLPNDRFFAVRPEGSVSTLKIQRTERGDSAVYLCASSLQTTGFDEQFFGPGTRLTVL.

The rearrangement uses TRBV9 and TRBJ2-5; TRBD2 aligns across 9 bases. There are 17 residues in the CDR3. Germline CDR1 is SGDLS and CDR2 is YYNGEE. The V segment lost 0 bases and the J segment 2 bases; nucleotides outside the gene matches: 8. The chain's CDR3 is CASSVGREGLLQETQYF. CDR3 DNA: TGTGCCAGCAGCGTAGGGCGGGAGGGTCTACTTCAAGAGACCCAGTACTTC.